This is a list of T cell receptor beta chains from one sample in a study of OX40 agonist ivuxolimab in advanced cancers. TCRdb's table, derived via immunoSEQ multiplex PCR, lists solely in-frame clones and lacks some. This table holds about 96,000 clones, roughly 87% found once. Sequenced here: CD4+ or CD8+ T cells sorted from blood, sampled in a trial of the OX40 agonist ivuxolimab. These receptors were obtained from an adult with an advanced solid tumor such as melanoma, head and neck, liver or kidney cancer. Both conserved end residues are part of each CDR3. The D gene is left open where the match is weak. Part of the rows lack a size; the others show once, few, many or a class for expanded clones.

d_call	v_call	clone_size	j_call	cdr3_aa	cdr3_nt
-	TRBV11-3	-	TRBJ2-2	CASTRNFNTGELFF	TGTGCCAGCACCCGGAACTTTAACACCGGGGAGCTGTTTTTT
-	TRBV6-5	-	TRBJ2-7	CASSYRSGPYEQYF	TGTGCCAGCAGTTATAGGAGCGGCCCCTACGAGCAGTACTTC
-	TRBV7-9	-	TRBJ2-2	CAITKGGISGELFF	TGTGCCATCACAAAGGGGGGAATCTCCGGGGAGCTGTTTTTT
-	TRBV15	once	TRBJ2-1	CATSRDLGGEQFF	TGTGCCACCAGCAGAGATCTGGGGGGAGAGCAGTTCTTC
TRBD2	TRBV19	few	TRBJ2-7	CASSQGLAGSYEQYF	TGTGCCAGTAGCCAGGGACTAGCGGGGTCCTACGAGCAGTACTTC
-	TRBV6-5	once	TRBJ1-2	CASSYRDSFYGYTF	TGTGCCAGCAGTTACCGGGATAGTTTCTATGGCTACACCTTC
-	TRBV19	-	TRBJ1-2	CASNPRRQALGGYTF	TGTGCCAGTAATCCGAGACGACAGGCTCTTGGTGGCTACACCTTC
-	TRBV5-1	-	TRBJ2-1	CATGLTGSSYNEQFF	TGCGCCACCGGATTGACAGGTAGCTCCTACAATGAGCAGTTCTTC
-	TRBV7-2	-	TRBJ2-3	CASSRRRGYTDTQYF	TGTGCCAGCAGCCGGAGGCGGGGTTACACAGATACGCAGTATTTT
-	TRBV7-9	-	TRBJ1-3	CASSLGEGSGNTIYF	TGTGCCAGCAGCTTAGGCGAGGGCTCTGGAAACACCATATATTTT
TRBD2	TRBV7-2	-	TRBJ2-7	CASSLLAEGNEQYF	TGTGCCAGCAGCTTACTAGCGGAAGGGAACGAGCAGTACTTC